The 10 T cell receptor beta chains below come from one sample, sequenced in a study of cytomegalovirus exposure and HLA in healthy donors listed by TCRdb under 2017. The method behind the library was the immunoSEQ multiplex PCR assay. For the multiplex PCR, a mixture combining 60 forward primers for TCR Vbeta segments and 13 reverse primers for TCR Jbeta segments was used. TCRdb retrieved this table from immuneACCESS and kept in-frame rearrangements only. Not all clones are present; in checked studies, unresolved V genes account for under half, and no reason is known for the remainder. The sample data list about 76,000 clones, and around four fifths of these were observed just once. The ten most abundant clones make up around 2.3% of the sample. Sequenced material: PBMCs. Receptors were obtained from a male donor in good health and CMV-seropositive.

The J gene is TRBJ2-5, the V gene TRBV7-5; the tabulated D call, TRBD2, remains unverified against the DNA. TRBV7-5 is an annotated pseudogene. The length of the CDR3 is 15 residues. CDR3 residues: CVRSFPSGSHSVLYF. The DNA for the CDR3 is TGTGTCAGAAGCTTTCCTAGCGGGAGCCATTCGGTACTGTACTTC.

The chain employs TRBV6-1 and TRBJ2-4; 11 nucleotides match TRBD2. The CDR3 is 15 residues long. J gave up 8 bases and V 8 bases, and 11 bases lay outside the gene matches. Germline-derived CDR1 and CDR2 are MNHNS and SASEGT. The CDR3 DNA follows: TGTGCCAGCTGGTTAGCGGGAGGGCCTACGGACATTCAGTACTTC. It is translated as CASWLAGGPTDIQYF.

The gene calls are TRBV7-9 and TRBJ1-5; no definite D call. There are 13 residues in the CDR3. The V gene's germline CDR1 is SEHNR and CDR2 FQNEAQ (reference sequence). V was clipped by 5 bases and J by 5 bases, with 10 bases between them. CDR3 in DNA: TGTGCCAGCAGCCCTGATAGTTATCAGCCCCAGCATTTT. Protein: CASSPDSYQPQHF.

The chain has TRBV10-3 and TRBJ1-1; D perhaps matches TRBD1 (6 bases). The V end lost 10 bases, the J end lost 3 bases, and 15 bases lay between the germline ends. The CDR3 length is 13 residues. Germline loops: CDR1 ENHRY, CDR2 SYGVKD. CDR3 region: CATNRAWDTEAFF. The CDR3 region has the DNA TGTGCCACCAACAGGGCTTGGGACACTGAAGCTTTCTTT.

The chain links TRBV11-3 to TRBJ1-1; no reliable D call. V was clipped by 5 bases and J by 1 base, with 5 bases between them. The germline V gene has CDR1 SGHNT and CDR2 YENEEA. The CDR3 has 12 residues. The CDR3 is CASSTGNTEAFF. CDR3 coding DNA: TGTGCCAGCAGCACCGGGAACACTGAAGCTTTCTTT.

V gene TRBV6-1 combines with J gene TRBJ1-2, with no clear D. CDR3 length equals 11 residues. V lost 7 bases to trimming and J lost 2 bases, with 5 bases between them. CDR1 and CDR2 (germline): MNHNS, SASEGT. CDR3 region: CASTQNYGYTF. The CDR3 bases are TGTGCCAGCACACAGAACTATGGCTACACCTTC.

The chain couples TRBV28 to TRBJ1-1; weak D call: TRBD1 (6 bases). The CDR3 has 13 amino acids. CDR1 is MDHEN, CDR2 SYDVKM, per germline. The V gene lost 6 bases and the J gene lost 4 bases, with 12 bases spanning the gap. The CDR3, as DNA: TGTGCCAGCAGGATCCAGGGGATCACTGAAGCTTTCTTT. This codes for CASRIQGITEAFF.

The V gene is TRBV27, the J gene TRBJ2-3; D is possibly TRBD2 (6 bases). CDR1 MNHEY and CDR2 SMNVEV come from the germline V gene (reference sequence). The CDR3 runs to 14 residues. V was shortened by 2 bases and J by 2 bases, with 8 bases between the two germline ends. In DNA form, the CDR3 reads TGTGCCAGCAGTTTAGTGGACTACACAGATACGCAGTATTTT. Residues: CASSLVDYTDTQYF.

This rearrangement joins TRBV6-5 to TRBJ2-7, with 8 bases fitting TRBD1. This CDR3 region has 16 residues. Germline V gene lookup returns CDR1 MNHEY and CDR2 SVGAGI. J lost 0 bases, V lost 2 bases, and 6 bases had no gene match. The CDR3 bases are TGTGCCAGCAGTTACGCCGGGACAGGTGGCTCCTACGAGCAGTACTTC. It specifies CASSYAGTGGSYEQYF.

This chain joins TRBV5-4 and TRBJ2-7; 7 nucleotides agree with TRBD1. Germline-derived CDR1 and CDR2 are SGHNT and YYREEE (reference sequence). The CDR3 has 15 amino acids. V shed 4 bases, J shed 4 bases, and the junction held 11 bases outside the gene matches. This CDR3 reads CASSMPEGARYEQYF. As DNA, the CDR3 is TGTGCCAGCAGCATGCCCGAGGGGGCGCGATACGAGCAGTACTTC. The variable domain in full, with the rest retrieved from reference TRBV5-4 and TRBJ2-7, is ETGVTQSPTHLIKTRGQQVTLRCSSQSGHNTVSWYQQALGQGPQFIFQYYREEENGRGNFPPRFSGLQFPNYSSELNVNALELDDSALYLCASSMPEGARYEQYFGPGTRLTVT.